The rows below give T cell receptor beta chains drawn from one sample of a study of cytomegalovirus exposure and HLA in healthy donors. Using immunoSEQ multiplex PCR, the repertoire was profiled, and TCRdb retains in-frame clones only, with some absent. The sample includes 150,000 to 200,000 clones, around 75% of them seen just once. The sample consisted of PBMCs. The receptors were sampled from a man younger than 35 in good health and CMV-seropositive. The CDR3 runs from the conserved cysteine through the conserved F or W. D genes are given only for firm matches. Clone size is not always given. Where it is, it says once, few, many or a class for expanded clones.

v_gene	j_gene	abundance	d_gene	CDR3nt	CDR3aa
TRBV28	TRBJ1-2	-	TRBD1	TGTGCCAGCAGTCCTTTGACAGGGACTAGAAGTGGCTACACCTTC	CASSPLTGTRSGYTF
TRBV19	TRBJ1-2	-	TRBD1	TGTGCCAGTTCTCGACAGGGTTATAACTATGGCTACACCTTC	CASSRQGYNYGYTF
TRBV5-6	TRBJ1-2	-	-	TGTGCCAGCAGCTTGATCTCGGGTGGCTACACCTTC	CASSLISGGYTF
TRBV18	TRBJ1-5	-	TRBD1	TGTGCCAGCTCGTACGGGACAGATAATCAGCCCCAGCATTTT	CASSYGTDNQPQHF
TRBV29-1	TRBJ1-1	-	-	TGCAGCCCCAATAGGTTTGGAGTCACTGAAGCTTTCTTT	CSPNRFGVTEAFF
TRBV13	TRBJ2-7	-	-	TGTGCCAGCAGCTTAGGTATCGGGATCTCCTACGAGCAGTACTTC	CASSLGIGISYEQYF
TRBV28	TRBJ1-4	-	-	TGTGCCAGCACCATGACAGGCTTCAATGAAAAACTGTTTTTT	CASTMTGFNEKLFF
TRBV7-9	TRBJ2-1	-	-	TGTGCCAGCAGCCCTGGGGGGACGGAGTTCTTC	CASSPGGTEFF
TRBV30	TRBJ1-5	-	-	TGTGCCTGGAGTATGCGGACAGACCATCAGCCCCAGCATTTT	CAWSMRTDHQPQHF
TRBV28	TRBJ2-7	-	TRBD2	TGTGCCAGCAGCTACACGGGGGGGTTCTACGAGCAGTACTTC	CASSYTGGFYEQYF
TRBV13	TRBJ2-7	once	TRBD1	TGTGCCAGCAGCACCCGGGACAGGGCGTACGAGCAGTACTTC	CASSTRDRAYEQYF
TRBV19	TRBJ2-7	-	TRBD1	TGTGCCAGTAGTAGGGGACAGCCTTCATCCTCGACCTCCTACGAGCAGTACTTC	CASSRGQPSSSTSYEQYF
TRBV30	TRBJ1-5	-	-	TGTGCCTGGAGTGCCCTGGGGGACATGTATCAGCATTTT	CAWSALGDMYQHF
TRBV25-1	TRBJ2-2	-	-	TGTGCCAGCAGTGAAAGGGGCGGCACCGGGGAGCTGTTTTTT	CASSERGGTGELFF
TRBV27	TRBJ1-1	-	TRBD1	TGTGCCAGCAGTATGGACAGGGGGCCATGGACTGAAGCTTTCTTT	CASSMDRGPWTEAFF
TRBV7-3	TRBJ2-3	-	-	TGTGCCAGCAGCTTAGGTGGAGCAGATACGCAGTATTTT	CASSLGGADTQYF
TRBV28	TRBJ1-5	-	TRBD1	TGTGCCAGCAGATGGGCAGGGGGCAAGTCTCAGCCCCAGCATTTT	CASRWAGGKSQPQHF
TRBV7-9	TRBJ1-5	-	TRBD1	TGTGCCAGCAGCCCACAGGGGTACAATCAGCCCCAGCATTTT	CASSPQGYNQPQHF
TRBV29-1	TRBJ2-7	-	-	TGCAGCGTTGAAGATGGGGGGAATCGGGAGCAGTACTTC	CSVEDGGNREQYF
TRBV5-5	TRBJ2-5	-	-	TGTGCCAGCAGGATTCCCGGTAGTCCCCTTGAGACCCAGTACTTC	CASRIPGSPLETQYF
TRBV15	TRBJ2-1	-	TRBD2	TGTGCCACCAGCAGAGTTGGTAGCGGGATATTCTATGAGCAGTTCTTC	CATSRVGSGIFYEQFF
TRBV11-3	TRBJ1-1	-	-	TGTGCCAGCAGCTTAGAGCGGAGGGGACCGAACTTAGGTGAAGCTTTCTTT	CASSLERRGPNLGEAFF
TRBV27	TRBJ2-7	-	-	TGTGCCAGCAGACTCTCAGCGTCGTTCACCAGCGAGCAGTACTTC	CASRLSASFTSEQYF
TRBV28	TRBJ2-3	-	TRBD2	TGTGCCAGCAGTTTGCGGGGCGGGAGGACGGATACGCAGTATTTT	CASSLRGGRTDTQYF
TRBV19	TRBJ1-5	-	-	TGTGCCAGTAGCCTTCGGGGTAATCAGCCCCAGCATTTT	CASSLRGNQPQHF